These 12 T cell receptor beta chains share one sample of origin, sequenced in a study of PD-L1 blockade in urothelial cancer (dated by TCRdb to 2016 to 2017). Libraries were built with the immunoSEQ multiplex PCR assay. TCRdb re-hosts the immuneACCESS table, in-frame sequences only. Its copies lack some clones; in the studies checked, an unresolved V gene accounts for under half of them, and the cause for the rest is not known. Within this sample are over 45,000 clones, with 87% of them counted one time only. The ten largest clones add up to less than 8% of the sample. This sample comprised PBMCs, obtained around atezolizumab (anti-PD-L1) treatment. The receptors originated from a man in his fifties or sixties with urothelial cancer.

The chain uses TRBV23-1 and TRBJ2-3; TRBD2 matches 9 bases. TRBV23-1 falls under the ORF class, with uncertain function. This CDR3 region has 18 residues. V was pared by 0 bases and J by 1 base, with 8 bases of the junction left unmatched. The CDR3 nucleotides read TGCGCCAGCAGTCAATCGGATTGCGGGGGGGATGGCACAGATACGCAGTATTTT. It codes for CASSQSDCGGDGTDTQYF.

The chain links TRBV11-2 to TRBJ1-2, with 8 positions matching TRBD1. CDR3 length: 17 amino acids. The trim removed 0 bases at V and 8 bases at J, leaving 14 bases unmatched. Germline CDR1 is SGHAT and CDR2 is FQNNGV. The CDR3 reads CASSLDPSTGTGIGYTF. The CDR3 nucleotides are TGTGCCAGCAGCTTAGATCCCTCGACCGGGACAGGCATCGGCTACACCTTC. Looking up the rest from reference TRBV11-2 and TRBJ1-2 gives the full variable domain: EAGVAQSPRYKIIEKRQSVAFWCNPISGHATLYWYQQILGQGPKLLIQFQNNGVVDDSQLPKDRFSAERLKGVDSTLKIQPAKLEDSAVYLCASSLDPSTGTGIGYTFGSGTRLTVV.

V gene TRBV5-5 combines with J gene TRBJ1-2; 9 bases agree with TRBD1. V was clipped by 2 bases and J by 2 bases; unmatched bases: 4. The CDR3 has 15 residues. Germline V gene data show CDR1 as SGHKS and CDR2 as YYEKEE (reference sequence). Here the CDR3 reads CASSLGQGRNYGYTF. The CDR3 DNA sequence: TGTGCCAGCAGCTTAGGACAGGGGAGAAACTATGGCTACACCTTC.

This clone was counted a few times. The chain carries TRBV5-6 and TRBJ2-7; 8 bases line up with TRBD1. With V trimmed by 5 bases and J by 3 bases, 4 bases remained unmatched. The V gene's germline CDR1 is SGHDT and CDR2 YYEEEE. This CDR3 contains 13 residues. The CDR3 DNA reads TGTGCCAGCAGTACTGGGACAGGCTACGAGCAGTACTTC. Its translation: CASSTGTGYEQYF.

The V gene is TRBV6-1, the J gene TRBJ1-2, with 10 bases identical to TRBD1. V dropped 6 bases and J dropped 3; count of bases not matched to a gene: 4. CDR1 MNHNS and CDR2 SASEGT come from the germline V gene. This CDR3 spans 14 amino acids. CDR3 in amino acids: CASRTGGKDYGYTF. The CDR3 DNA reads as TGTGCCAGCAGGACAGGGGGCAAAGACTATGGCTACACCTTC.

The V and J genes are TRBV7-9 and TRBJ1-4, with 8 bases identical to TRBD1. The length of the CDR3 is 16 residues. J was trimmed by 1 base and V by 5 bases; bases with no gene match: 6. Germline loops: CDR1 SEHNR, CDR2 FQNEAQ (reference sequence). The CDR3 loop reads CASSQAGQGTNEKLFF. DNA for the CDR3: TGTGCCAGCAGCCAAGCCGGACAGGGAACTAATGAAAAACTGTTTTTT.

The CDR3 loop is CASSPDPWSSYEQYF. CDR3 in DNA: TGTGCCAGCTCACCAGACCCCTGGAGCTCCTACGAGCAGTACTTC. This chain joins TRBV18 and TRBJ2-7; D gene ambiguous. The CDR3 is 15 residues long. Germline lookup yields CDR1 KGHSH and CDR2 LQKENI. V was shortened by 2 bases and J by 0 bases, with 11 bases between the two germline ends.

The rearrangement uses TRBV19 and TRBJ1-1; a possible D gene is TRBD1 (5 bases). The CDR3 loop spans 14 amino acids. V gave up 3 bases and J gave up 3 bases, with 11 bases separating them. CDR1 is LNHDA, CDR2 SQIVND, per germline (reference sequence). CDR3 protein: CASSIDSRHTEAFF. The CDR3 DNA reads as TGTGCCAGTAGTATCGACAGCAGGCACACTGAAGCTTTCTTT.

The gene calls are TRBV4-1 and TRBJ1-2; TRBD1 is a possible D gene (6 bases). Germline CDR1 reads MGHRA; CDR2 reads YSYEKL. V lost 0 bases and J 3 bases, leaving 14 bases between the germline ends. The CDR3 sequence is 16 residues long. CDR3 loop: CASSQDPGGAYYGYTF. The DNA for the CDR3 is TGCGCCAGCAGCCAAGATCCCGGGGGGGCTTACTATGGCTACACCTTC.

The chain is built from TRBV5-1 and TRBJ2-7, with 9 bases lining up with TRBD1. Losses at the gene ends were 0 bases for V and 6 bases for J; bases not matched to a gene: 4. CDR3 length: 14 amino acids. Germline CDR1 SGHRS, CDR2 YFSETQ. CDR3: CASSLAQGASEQYF. DNA of the CDR3: TGCGCCAGCAGCTTGGCACAGGGGGCATCCGAGCAGTACTTC.

V usage is TRBV7-2 and J usage is TRBJ2-5, with 10 positions matching TRBD2. Germline CDR1 is SGHTA and CDR2 is FQGNSA. The ends lost 2 bases at V and 2 bases at J; junction bases unmatched: 2. The CDR3 length is 15 residues. The CDR3 reads CASSLSLAGQETQYF. In DNA form, the CDR3 reads TGTGCCAGCAGCTTATCACTAGCGGGGCAAGAGACCCAGTACTTC.

The chain recombines TRBV6-5 with TRBJ1-2; 7 bases align to TRBD1. This CDR3 comprises 11 residues. Germline V gene data show CDR1 as MNHEY and CDR2 as SVGAGI. The ends lost 10 bases at V and 8 bases at J; junction bases unmatched: 7. The CDR3 sequence is CATNRGDGYTF. The CDR3 DNA follows: TGTGCCACTAACAGGGGTGACGGCTACACCTTC.